This TCR beta chain stems from a study of blood T cells in healthy people across ages (dated by TCRdb to about 2015). As for the study more broadly: In model experiments, template switching captured roughly one uniquely barcoded TCR beta cDNA molecule for every two T cells. The donors were divided into four age groups: young (average around 16 years), middle-aged (about 41), aged (around 59) and long-lived (82). Two additional independent replicas of 1 million unique cDNA reads from the same blood draw were analyzed for two donors (one aged 18 to 30 and one aged 80 or older). To track age-related changes in TCR beta repertoire diversity, the study relied on deep sequencing normalized with unique cDNA molecular identifiers. To avoid experimental bias, donors of different ages were spread randomly across the sequencing lanes.

The germline V gene provides CDR1 SNHLY and CDR2 FYNNEI. The CDR3 spans 16 residues, from the cysteine through the phenylalanine. This entry keeps only the CDR3 DNA: 48 bases, framed from base 1. Broad study findings and their caveats: The CMV infection status of donors was not known, potentially confounding age-related changes in expanded clonotypes. Estimates of total diversity based on one million sequenced T cells were considered lower bounds and underestimates. Compared with the aged group, the long-lived group had more naive CD4+ T cells, fewer expanded clones and increased TCR diversity, suggesting age selection. The percentage of naive T cells measured by flow cytometry correlated strongly with observed TCR beta diversity. As age increased, observed TCR beta diversity per million T cells dropped in a roughly linear way, and a significant reduction was already evident by age 40. Bulk unsorted PBMC profiling prevented conclusive comparison of naive and antigen-experienced compartments.

The 39 donors, aged about 6 to 95 years, were systemically healthy Caucasian individuals from Russia. Approximately 10 milliliters of peripheral blood were collected from each donor into EDTA-treated Vacutainer tubes. PBMCs were isolated by Ficoll-Paque density-gradient centrifugation, with at least 7 million obtained per sample. Trizol reagent was used to extract total RNA from PBMCs, with at least 6 micrograms per sample. For every donor, an aliquot of PBMCs went through flow cytometry to measure the percentages of naive CD45RAhigh/CD27high T cells. Worth noting for this clonotype: Its antigen is currently not known. At one end, the junction sequence differs from germline, possibly due to a read error.

Libraries were prepared through 5' RACE. The instrument given in TCRdb is Illumina HiSeq 2500. A second roughly 6 to 12 cycle PCR used a sample-barcoded 5' primer and a J-beta primer mix. A unique molecular identifier was introduced onto each TCR beta cDNA molecule by a template-switch 5' adaptor carrying 12 random nucleotides. Each sample yielded at least 2.5 million CDR3-containing paired-end reads. First-strand cDNA synthesis was performed from all RNA using the Mint cDNA synthesis kit, with priming by a TRBC-specific oligonucleotide. Following uracil-DNA glycosylase treatment, all cDNA underwent a first 18-cycle PCR with the universal primers M1SS and BC2_uni_R. Per the authors' processing: Normalization of each sample was performed by random selection of 1 million high-quality reads, each carrying a distinct molecular identifier. Instead of being binned into consensus sequences, reads that shared molecular identifiers were thrown out. MiTCR, with a Q25 quality threshold and the strictest error-elimination algorithm, was used for CDR3 identification, clonotype clustering and error correction. Lower-bound total TCR beta diversity was estimated with a nonparametric unseen species model using Euler transformation. TCRdb trimmed public reads at Q25 via fastp, called clones via MiXCR and kept in-frame beta chains. Rows are combined by CDR3 protein, so each entry shows the most common genes and DNA. What appears here as the V and J calls and clone size reflects TCRdb's work, not the paper's. This sample holds some 790,000 distinct CDR3 sequences; 29% were observed only once. The ten largest clones represent approximately 15% of the sample.

The receptor chain draws on TRBV2 and TRBJ2-6; no D gene can be assigned with confidence. The receptor's source is a woman of 80 years or more in good health. Sequencing input: blood. The CDR3 region reads CTSKMGSGAGANVLTF. The nucleotide sequence reads TGTACCAGCAAGATGGGGTCTGGAGCTGGGGCCAACGTCCTGACTTTC.